This paragraph reports one TCR beta chain. Its antigen is unknown. Germline V CDR1 and CDR2: SGHTA, FQGTGA. V lost 4 bases and J lost 2, with 13 bases in between. This CDR3 is 15 amino acids long. This specimen comes from a study of blood T cells in healthy people across ages. It was with a sample-barcoded 5' primer and a J-beta primer mix that a second PCR of roughly 6 to 11 cycles was run. In TCRdb, the 5' RACE reads were re-called with MiXCR into one record per CDR3 protein. The sample holds 800,000 or so distinct CDR3 sequences, around two thirds seen once. Study-wide results and limits: Leaving the PBMCs unsorted stopped any conclusive comparison of naive versus antigen-experienced cells.

Extractions gave at least 5 micrograms of total RNA per sample. The sequencing sample was made of blood. The chain is built from TRBV7-3 and TRBJ2-3; perhaps TRBD1 as D (6 bases). This TCR was sampled from a young man in good health. The CDR3 region is CASSSQGGYTDTQYF. The DNA for the CDR3 is TGTGCCAGCAGCTCTCAAGGGGGATACACAGATACGCAGTATTTT. The variable domain in full, with the rest retrieved from reference TRBV7-3 and TRBJ2-3, is GAGVSQTPSNKVTEKGKYVELRCDPISGHTALYWYRQSLGQGPEFLIYFQGTGAADDSGLPNDRFFAVRPEGSVSTLKIQRTERGDSAVYLCASSSQGGYTDTQYFGPGTRLTVL.